The 3 T cell receptor beta chains given below trace back to one sample, sequenced in a study of type 1 regulatory T cells. These receptors' targets are unknown. TCRdb itself ran the reads through MiXCR, one entry per CDR3 protein. This sample has some 25,000 distinct CDR3 sequences, with approximately 77% found just once. Sample: cultured T cells, either the whole culture or a sorted T cell fraction (not recorded which). Subset in this sample: Tr1-enriched cell product generated in vitro against host alloantigens. The receptors come from a human donor in good health.

This clonotype was found a few times. The rearrangement uses TRBV6-6 and TRBJ1-2, with 11 bases that match TRBD1. Germline lookup yields CDR1 MNHNY and CDR2 SVGAGI (reference sequence). This CDR3 contains 14 residues. V lost 2 bases to trimming and J lost 5 bases; unmatched junction nucleotides: 1. CDR3 bases: TGTGCCAGCAGTTACGGGACAGGGGGATATGGCTACACCTTC. It specifies CASSYGTGGYGYTF.

The chain has TRBV27 and TRBJ1-2; D is possibly TRBD1 (5 bases). The CDR3 covers 16 residues. Trimming took 2 bases from V and 0 from J, leaving 13 bases between them. Per germline, CDR1 MNHEY and CDR2 SMNVEV (reference sequence). In nucleotides, the CDR3 is TGTGCCAGCAGTTTAAGGGGAGGACTGGCTAACTATGGCTACACCTTC. This encodes CASSLRGGLANYGYTF.

In this sample, this clonotype turned up once. V is TRBV30 and J is TRBJ1-1, with unresolved D. CDR1 is GTSNPN and CDR2 is SVGIG in the germline V gene (reference sequence). V was shortened by 0 bases and J by 6 bases, with 5 bases between the two germline ends. This CDR3 spans 11 amino acids. In nucleotides, the CDR3 is TGTGCCTGGAGTGTTTATGCTGAAGCTTTCTTT. It yields the protein CAWSVYAEAFF.